The next 22 T cell receptor beta chains were all read from a single sample in a study of T cells after yellow fever vaccination. TCRdb re-called the 5' RACE reads through MiXCR, storing one row per CDR3 protein. The sample lists about 500,000 distinct CDR3 sequences, less than 20% seen once, with 15% to 20% in the top ten. The sequencing here drew on PBMCs, taken 5 to 6 days after the first yellow fever vaccination. Receptor source: a man aged 18 to 35 who received the YFV17D yellow fever vaccine.

The chain joins TRBV27 to TRBJ2-7, with a possible D match to TRBD1 (6 bases). Trimming took off 7 bases at V and 5 bases at J, with 6 bases between the two ends. The CDR3 loop spans 10 amino acids. Germline V CDR1 and CDR2: MNHEY, SMNVEV (reference sequence). In nucleotides, the CDR3 is TGTGCCAGCAAGGGGGACGAGCAGTACGTC. Translating it yields CASKGDEQYV.

This clonotype was seen more than once but under ten times. The V and J genes are TRBV9 and TRBJ1-1; weak D call: TRBD1 (6 bases). Germline V gives CDR1 SGDLS, CDR2 YYNGEE. The CDR3 sequence is 14 residues long. Trimming took 3 bases from V and 1 from J, leaving 10 bases between them. Here the CDR3 reads CASSAGQPNTEAFF. CDR3 DNA sequence: TGTGCCAGCAGCGCAGGACAGCCGAACACTGAAGCTTTCTTT.

In nucleotides, the CDR3 is TGTGCCAGCAGTTCCCAGCAGGGTCAGCCCCAGCATTTT. It translates to CASSSQQGQPQHF. The rearrangement links TRBV6-5 to TRBJ1-5, with TRBD1 as a possible D gene (5 bases). Trimming left V 4 bases short and J 6 bases short, with 10 bases between. This CDR3 is built from 13 residues. CDR1 is MNHEY, CDR2 SVGAGI, per germline.

The chain has TRBV4-2 and TRBJ2-7; TRBD1 aligns across 9 bases. Germline CDR1 is LGHNA and CDR2 is YNFKEQ. The V segment lost 4 bases and the J segment 1 base; nucleotides outside the gene matches: 5. CDR3 length: 15 residues. The CDR3 DNA follows: TGTGCCAGCAGCCTCCAAGGACAGGGGTCCTACGAGCAGTACTTC. It codes for CASSLQGQGSYEQYF.

The V gene is TRBV6-1, the J gene TRBJ1-5; perhaps TRBD1 as D (6 bases). This CDR3 comprises 14 residues. Trimming pared 6 bases from V and 2 bases from J, leaving 11 bases between. Germline lookup yields CDR1 MNHNS and CDR2 SASEGT. The CDR3 DNA is TGTGCCAGCAGGTCCAGGGGCGGCAATCAGCCCCAGCATTTT. Its translation is CASRSRGGNQPQHF.

This clonotype appeared a few times. This chain links TRBV11-2 with TRBJ1-2; 8 nucleotides line up with TRBD1. CDR3 length equals 15 residues. V dropped 0 bases and J dropped 4; count of bases not matched to a gene: 4. Germline CDR1 is SGHAT and CDR2 is FQNNGV. The CDR3 DNA sequence: TGTGCCAGCAGCTTAGATCCTGACAGGGGCTATGGCTACACCTTC. The encoded protein is CASSLDPDRGYGYTF.

This clonotype was seen a handful of times. The chain uses TRBV5-1 and TRBJ2-2, with a weak D call TRBD2 (5 bases). V was pared by 4 bases and J by 6 bases, with 16 bases between. The CDR3 length is 15 residues. Germline lookup yields CDR1 SGHRS and CDR2 YFSETQ. The CDR3: CASSSPRDLPGELFF. CDR3 nucleotide sequence: TGCGCCAGCAGCAGCCCCCGGGATTTGCCCGGGGAGCTGTTTTTT.

The J gene is TRBJ1-2, the V gene TRBV7-6; D possibly corresponds to TRBD1 (5 bases). The CDR3 sequence is 15 residues long. V gave up 5 bases and J gave up 2 bases, with 15 bases separating them. Germline lookup yields CDR1 SGHVS and CDR2 FNYEAQ. Written as DNA, the CDR3 is TGTGCCAGCAGCCCTCAAGCCCGGGGGAACTATGGCTACACCTTC. It is translated as CASSPQARGNYGYTF.

This clonotype was seen a few times. The chain recombines TRBV18 with TRBJ1-4, with 7 bases lining up with TRBD1. This CDR3 is 17 amino acids long. V was pared by 6 bases and J by 5 bases, with 15 bases of the junction left unmatched. CDR1 and CDR2 from the germline V gene are KGHSH and LQKENI. The CDR3 sequence: CASSIDSPGQRNEKLFF. The CDR3 bases are TGTGCCAGCTCGATAGATAGTCCGGGACAGCGCAATGAAAAACTGTTTTTT.

This clonotype was counted a few times. This chain links TRBV2 with TRBJ1-6, with D uncertain. The germline gives CDR1 SNHLY, CDR2 FYNNEI. V was clipped by 1 base and J by 5 bases, with 6 bases between them. This CDR3 contains 14 residues. The CDR3: CASSEGSHNSPLHF. The CDR3 coding sequence is TGTGCCAGCAGTGAAGGGTCCCATAATTCACCCCTCCACTTT.

This clonotype was seen only once. J is TRBJ1-2 and V is TRBV18; D not certain. This CDR3 contains 11 residues. The V gene's germline CDR1 is KGHSH and CDR2 LQKENI. Trimming removed 9 bases at V and 4 bases at J, with 9 bases between. Here the CDR3 reads CASEEGYGYTF. The CDR3 DNA reads TGTGCCAGTGAAGAGGGCTATGGCTACACCTTC.

This clonotype was counted at least ten times. In nucleotides, the CDR3 is TGTGCCAGCAGCGCTCGGGAAAACACTGAAGCTTTCTTT. It translates to CASSARENTEAFF. The chain joins TRBV6-4 to TRBJ1-1; D is ambiguous. The V gene's germline CDR1 is MRHNA and CDR2 SNTAGT. CDR3 length: 13 amino acids. Between the trimmed V and J ends, which lost 6 bases and 2 bases, there was a span of 10 bases.

The chain carries TRBV6-5 and TRBJ2-1; D is perhaps TRBD2 (7 bases). With 2 bases removed from V and 6 bases from J, the gap between germline ends came to 14 bases. This CDR3 is built from 15 residues. Germline lookup yields CDR1 MNHEY and CDR2 SVGAGI. The CDR3 DNA reads as TGTGCCAGCAGTTACCTTTGGGGGGGGCTCAATGAGCAGTTCTTC. As protein: CASSYLWGGLNEQFF.

A note on this clonotype: At one of its ends the junction is not consistent with the germline gene, which may arise from a read error. The chain couples TRBV9 to TRBJ1-6; 9 bases are shared with TRBD1. The CDR3 covers 15 residues. Germline CDR1 reads SGDLS; CDR2 reads YYNGEE. The CDR3 DNA reads as TGTACCAGCAGCGAAACCGGGACAGGGTTGTCACCCCTCCACTTT. Translation: CTSSETGTGLSPLHF.

This clonotype turned up a few times. V and J are TRBV4-3 and TRBJ2-2; D ambiguous. This CDR3 spans 15 amino acids. The germline V and J ends were trimmed by 1 base and 5 bases, with 11 bases remaining between them. CDR1 LGHNA and CDR2 YSLEER come from the germline V gene. The CDR3 coding sequence is TGCGCCAGCAGCCAAGTCGCGGACGGAACCGGGGAGCTGTTTTTT. Encoded protein: CASSQVADGTGELFF.

The chain recombines TRBV24-1 with TRBJ2-2; D tentatively reads TRBD1 or TRBD2 (6 bases each). Trimming stripped 1 base from V and 3 bases from J, with 11 bases between. The CDR3 extends over 16 amino acids. Per the germline V gene, CDR1 is KGHDR and CDR2 is SFDVKD. The CDR3 DNA sequence: TGTGCCACCAGTGATTTCCGGGGGCCCCACACCGGGGAGCTGTTTTTT. Translated: CATSDFRGPHTGELFF.

The chain uses TRBV7-9 and TRBJ2-7; D might be TRBD1 (6 bases). Germline V lookup: CDR1 SEHNR, CDR2 FQNEAQ (reference sequence). The CDR3 spans 15 residues. V lost 7 bases and J 0 bases, leaving 16 bases between the germline ends. CDR3 region: CASNPGWGLSYEQYF. The DNA of the CDR3 is TGTGCCAGCAACCCCGGCTGGGGGCTCTCCTACGAGCAGTACTTC.

There are a few counts of this clonotype. This chain joins TRBV24-1 and TRBJ2-2; a possible D gene is TRBD2 (5 bases). The germline CDR1 and CDR2 sequences are KGHDR and SFDVKD. V was cut by 0 bases and J by 5 bases, with 6 bases left in between. The CDR3 consists of 14 residues. CDR3 region: CATSDLRGTGELFF. The CDR3 DNA sequence: TGTGCCACCAGTGATTTGCGAGGGACCGGGGAGCTGTTTTTT.

This clonotype was recorded many times. The J gene is TRBJ1-2, the V gene TRBV12-3 or TRBV12-4, with D perhaps TRBD1 (5 bases). V was cut by 7 bases and J by 7 bases, with 13 bases left in between. CDR3 length: 12 residues. The CDR3 nucleotides are TGTGCCAGCAACATTCAGGGATCTGGCTACACCTTC. This codes for CASNIQGSGYTF.

Only a few counts were recorded for this clonotype. This chain's CDR3 is CASSPSGRVKSPLHF. In nucleotides, the CDR3 is TGTGCCAGCAGCCCTAGCGGGAGGGTTAAATCACCCCTCCACTTT. The gene calls are TRBV7-9 and TRBJ1-6; the D is unclear. The germline CDR1 and CDR2 sequences are SEHNR and FQNEAQ (reference sequence). Between the trimmed V and J ends, which lost 5 bases and 10 bases, there was a span of 18 bases. The CDR3 has 15 amino acids.

The chain carries TRBV6-2 or TRBV6-3 and TRBJ1-6, with D possibly TRBD1 on 5 matching bases. CDR3 length equals 12 residues. Germline CDR1 MNHEY, CDR2 SVGEGT. V lost 10 bases and J lost 9, with 13 bases in between. CDR3 protein: CATYGTGSPLHF. DNA for the CDR3: TGTGCCACCTACGGGACGGGTTCACCCCTCCACTTT.

This sequence joins TRBV5-1 and TRBJ2-2; 8 bases line up with TRBD1. V shed 4 bases, J shed 4 bases, and the junction held 6 bases outside the gene matches. Germline CDR1 reads SGHRS; CDR2 reads YFSETQ. The length of the CDR3 is 15 residues. CDR3 loop: CASSPSGQVTGELFF. The CDR3 coding sequence is TGCGCCAGCAGCCCCTCGGGACAGGTCACCGGGGAGCTGTTTTTT.